The 19 T cell receptor beta chains listed next were all sequenced from one sample in a study of blood T cell repertoires in COVID-19. Using immunoSEQ multiplex PCR, the repertoire was profiled, and TCRdb retains in-frame clones only, with some absent. The sample consists of about 27,000 clones, roughly 66% of them appearing once. The sequenced material came from peripheral blood. The receptor source for this set is a man aged 55-75 years with active or convalescent COVID-19.

This sequence joins TRBV3-1 (or the pseudogene TRBV3-2) and TRBJ2-5; D not resolved. V dropped 3 bases and J dropped 0 bases, with 11 bases sitting between them. CDR1 and CDR2 from the germline V gene are LGHDT and YNNKEL (reference sequence). The CDR3 sequence is 15 residues long. The CDR3 spells CASSQTDWDQETQYF. Written as DNA, the CDR3 is TGTGCCAGCAGCCAGACTGACTGGGACCAAGAGACCCAGTACTTC.

The chain has TRBV6-1 and TRBJ1-6; no clear D. The V and J ends lost 0 bases and 10 bases respectively, with 13 bases between them. The CDR3 consists of 15 residues. Germline V gives CDR1 MNHNS, CDR2 SASEGT. The CDR3 protein is CASSEASGPQSPLHF. CDR3 in DNA: TGTGCCAGCAGTGAAGCGTCAGGTCCCCAATCACCCCTCCACTTT.

Only one count was recorded for this clone. The rearrangement uses TRBV6-1 and TRBJ1-6; 8 bases line up with TRBD1. V shed 2 bases, J shed 9 bases, and the junction held 3 bases outside the gene matches. CDR3 length: 14 residues. From germline, CDR1 is MNHNS and CDR2 SASEGT. In nucleotides, the CDR3 is TGTGCCAGCAGTGAACTGGACAGGGCTTCACCCCTCCACTTT. This codes for CASSELDRASPLHF.

The chain combines TRBV5-1 with TRBJ2-7; D perhaps matches TRBD2 (5 bases). CDR1 is SGHRS and CDR2 is YFSETQ in the germline V gene. CDR3 size: 14 residues. Deletions cut 3 bases from V and 0 bases from J, with 10 bases between. CDR3 amino acids: CASSWDGSSYEQYF. CDR3 DNA: TGCGCCAGCAGCTGGGATGGGAGCTCCTACGAGCAGTACTTC.

This clone was counted between two and nine times. CDR3 DNA: TGCGCCAGCAGCTTGGATAGGGGGCGAGGCACTGAAGCTTTCTTT. Translation: CASSLDRGRGTEAFF. The chain recombines TRBV5-1 with TRBJ1-1, with 7 bases aligning to TRBD1. In germline, CDR1 is SGHRS, CDR2 YFSETQ. After removal of 0 bases from V and 4 bases from J, the junction contained 6 bases not matched to a gene. CDR3 size: 15 residues. Drawing the rest from reference TRBV5-1 and TRBJ1-1, the complete variable domain is KAGVTQTPRYLIKTRGQQVTLSCSPISGHRSVSWYQQTPGQGLQFLFEYFSETQRNKGNFPGRFSGRQFSNSRSEMNVSTLELGDSALYLCASSLDRGRGTEAFFGQGTRLTVV.

This chain uses TRBV25-1 with TRBJ1-2; 7 positions agree with TRBD1. This CDR3 is 14 amino acids long. V lost 7 bases to trimming and J lost 0 bases; unmatched junction nucleotides: 5. Germline V gene lookup returns CDR1 MGHDK and CDR2 SYGVNS. The CDR3 reads CASKGAGANYGYTF. The CDR3 DNA reads as TGTGCCAGCAAGGGGGCAGGAGCTAACTATGGCTACACCTTC.

This clone showed up just a few times. The chain is built from TRBV6-5 and TRBJ2-7; the match to TRBD1 covers 10 bases. V lost 7 bases, J lost 2 bases, and 8 bases stayed unmatched. Germline values: CDR1 MNHEY, CDR2 SVGAGI. The CDR3 is 15 amino acids. CDR3 loop: CASKSRDRGTYEQYF. CDR3 coding DNA: TGTGCCAGCAAAAGCCGGGACAGGGGAACCTACGAGCAGTACTTC.

The V gene is TRBV27, the J gene TRBJ2-1; D might be TRBD2 (6 bases). This CDR3 has 16 amino acids. V was pared by 4 bases and J by 7 bases, with 20 bases between. Germline-derived CDR1 and CDR2 are MNHEY and SMNVEV (reference sequence). CDR3 sequence reads: CASSWHGRGRGNEQFF. The CDR3 bases are TGTGCCAGCAGTTGGCACGGGCGGGGTCGAGGGAATGAGCAGTTCTTC.

This chain joins TRBV5-1 and TRBJ1-2; the D gene is possibly TRBD1 (5 bases). The CDR3 length is 16 residues. V shed 0 bases and J shed 4 bases, with 16 bases lying between them. Germline assignment: CDR1 SGHRS and CDR2 YFSETQ. In DNA form, the CDR3 reads TGCGCCAGCAGCTTGGGGGACGCGGCAGCGGGCTATGGCTACACCTTC. Its protein is CASSLGDAAAGYGYTF.

V is TRBV11-2 and J is TRBJ2-1; D is possibly TRBD2 (6 bases). The germline V gene has CDR1 SGHAT and CDR2 FQNNGV. This CDR3 contains 18 residues. V lost 1 base and J lost 9, with 25 bases in between. The CDR3 is CASSLASVAGFLGTEQFF. CDR3 DNA: TGTGCCAGCAGCTTAGCGTCTGTGGCGGGATTCCTGGGCACTGAGCAGTTCTTC.

This clone came up a few times. The chain combines TRBV6-4 with TRBJ2-2; D may be TRBD2 (6 bases). Germline CDR1 is MRHNA and CDR2 is SNTAGT. V shed 1 base and J shed 0 bases, with 9 bases lying between them. The CDR3 extends over 16 amino acids. The chain's CDR3 is CASSDLRLANTGELFF. The CDR3 DNA sequence: TGTGCCAGCAGTGACTTGAGACTAGCGAACACCGGGGAGCTGTTTTTT.

A few counts support this clone. V usage is TRBV3-1 (or the pseudogene TRBV3-2) and J usage is TRBJ1-3; 9 nucleotides agree with TRBD1. V lost 6 bases to trimming and J lost 5 bases; unmatched junction nucleotides: 5. CDR1 is LGHDT, CDR2 YNNKEL, per germline (reference sequence). The CDR3 is 14 amino acids. DNA of the CDR3: TGTGCCAGCAGGGAGACAGGGGGGAGAAACACCATATATTTT. It is translated as CASRETGGRNTIYF.

This clone showed up just once. The CDR3 nucleotides read TGCGCCAGCAGCATGGGCGCGGGAGTCTCCTACGAGCAGTACTTC. The encoded protein is CASSMGAGVSYEQYF. V and J are TRBV5-1 and TRBJ2-7, with TRBD2 identical over 7 bases. Germline CDR1 SGHRS, CDR2 YFSETQ. Trimming cost V 4 bases and J 0 bases; bases outside gene matches: 7. CDR3 length: 15 residues.

The chain has TRBV30 and TRBJ1-4; TRBD1 aligns across 7 bases. With 2 bases clipped from V and 13 bases from J, the junction kept 4 bases outside the gene matches. Germline V gives CDR1 GTSNPN, CDR2 SVGIG (reference sequence). This CDR3 is 11 amino acids long. The CDR3 region has the DNA TGTGCCTGGAGTACAGGGGAGCGACTGTTTTTT. It specifies CAWSTGERLFF.

V usage is TRBV30 and J usage is TRBJ1-2, with a weak D call TRBD1 (5 bases). The V and J ends lost 0 bases and 1 base respectively, with 9 bases between them. Looked up from germline, CDR1 is GTSNPN and CDR2 is SVGIG (reference sequence). The CDR3 is 14 amino acids. CDR3 sequence reads: CAWSVDSFNYGYTF. The CDR3 coding sequence is TGTGCCTGGAGTGTAGACAGTTTTAACTATGGCTACACCTTC. Using reference TRBV30 and TRBJ1-2 for the parts outside the CDR3, the full variable domain is SQTIHQWPATLVQPVGSPLSLECTVEGTSNPNLYWYRQAAGRGLQLLFYSVGIGQISSEVPQNLSASRPQDRQFILSSKKLLLSDSGFYLCAWSVDSFNYGYTFGSGTRLTVV.

The rearrangement uses TRBV14 and TRBJ1-1, with TRBD1 as a possible D gene (6 bases). V lost 4 bases and J lost 0, with 18 bases in between. This CDR3 contains 17 residues. CDR1 and CDR2 (germline): SGHDN, FVKESK. The CDR3 reads CASSPLGQPPLNTEAFF. CDR3 sequence (DNA): TGTGCCAGCAGCCCTCTCGGACAGCCACCTTTGAACACTGAAGCTTTCTTT.

This clone was seen more than once but under ten times. The CDR3 sequence is CASSLRVDREAFF. In DNA form, the CDR3 reads TGTGCCAGCAGTTTACGAGTAGACAGGGAAGCTTTCTTT. V gene TRBV27 combines with J gene TRBJ1-1; TRBD1 is a possible D gene (6 bases). Germline V lookup: CDR1 MNHEY, CDR2 SMNVEV (reference sequence). The V end lost 2 bases, the J end lost 8 bases, and 12 bases lay between the germline ends. This CDR3 is built from 13 residues.

The CDR3 DNA follows: TGTGCCAGCTCACCATACGGGACAGGGGGCTACGAGCAGTACTTC. Translating gives CASSPYGTGGYEQYF. The chain has TRBV18 and TRBJ2-7; 11 bases align to TRBD1. V trimming: 2 bases; J trimming: 3 bases; junction bases outside the gene matches: 3. The CDR3 loop spans 15 amino acids. The V gene's germline CDR1 is KGHSH and CDR2 LQKENI.

The rearrangement uses TRBV12-3 or TRBV12-4 and TRBJ1-1, with D maybe TRBD1 (5 bases). The CDR3 runs to 13 residues. Trimming shortened V by 7 bases and J by 1 base, and 10 bases separated the two germline ends. CDR3 amino acids: CASMRGGNTEAFF. The CDR3 coding sequence is TGTGCCAGCATGCGCGGGGGGAACACTGAAGCTTTCTTT.